The clone carrying this T cell receptor beta chain was detected a few times. Assay used: immunoSEQ multiplex PCR; TCRdb lists only in-frame clones, some missing. The repertoire holds about 220,000 clones, with around 83% as singletons. This sample was included in a study of blood T cell repertoires in COVID-19. Looking at the study overall: PBMCs, B-cell-depleted T cells, or T cells were the source of the cDNA or gDNA that made up the material.

The sequenced material came from peripheral blood. This TCR was recovered from a woman in her 70s with COVID-19, enrolled during active disease.

The CDR3 sequence: CASSGLAGELFF. In DNA, the CDR3 is TGTGCCAGCAGTGGACTAGCGGGGGAGCTGTTTTTT. This chain joins TRBV2 and TRBJ2-2, with TRBD2 identical over 8 bases. The CDR3 extends over 12 amino acids. Germline loops: CDR1 SNHLY, CDR2 FYNNEI. The ends lost 4 bases at V and 8 bases at J; junction bases unmatched: 0. Supplemented by reference TRBV2 and TRBJ2-2, the full variable domain reads EPEVTQTPSHQVTQMGQEVILRCVPISNHLYFYWYRQILGQKVEFLVSFYNNEISEKSEIFDDQFSVERPDGSNFTLKIRSTKLEDSAMYFCASSGLAGELFFGEGSRLTVL.